What follows is one T cell receptor beta chain and its context. The sample is drawn from a study of blood T cell repertoires in COVID-19. Looking at the study overall: There were acute and convalescent COVID-19 samples, and they came from the United States, Italy and Spain.

The CDR3 has 14 amino acids. Trimming stripped 0 bases from V and 11 bases from J, with 15 bases between. The V gene's germline CDR1 is SGHRS and CDR2 YFSETQ. As originally analysed: From reference gene primer amplification, estimates of nucleated cell counts were derived. Repertoires were generated with immunoSEQ multiplex PCR, while TCRdb's copy carries only in-frame clones and drops some. V and J calls and clone size are those listed in that table; D and trimming were worked out from the DNA. The data contain about 87,000 clones, approximately 92% of them singletons. This TCR derives from a woman of 80 years or more with active COVID-19. V gene TRBV5-1 combines with J gene TRBJ2-1; D remains unclear. Sequenced: peripheral blood. CDR3 DNA: TGCGCCAGCAGCTTGGGTGCCTGGCTCGACAAGCAGTTCTTC. It codes for CASSLGAWLDKQFF. Full variable domain (rest looked up from reference TRBV5-1 and TRBJ2-1): KAGVTQTPRYLIKTRGQQVTLSCSPISGHRSVSWYQQTPGQGLQFLFEYFSETQRNKGNFPGRFSGRQFSNSRSEMNVSTLELGDSALYLCASSLGAWLDKQFFGPGTRLTVL.